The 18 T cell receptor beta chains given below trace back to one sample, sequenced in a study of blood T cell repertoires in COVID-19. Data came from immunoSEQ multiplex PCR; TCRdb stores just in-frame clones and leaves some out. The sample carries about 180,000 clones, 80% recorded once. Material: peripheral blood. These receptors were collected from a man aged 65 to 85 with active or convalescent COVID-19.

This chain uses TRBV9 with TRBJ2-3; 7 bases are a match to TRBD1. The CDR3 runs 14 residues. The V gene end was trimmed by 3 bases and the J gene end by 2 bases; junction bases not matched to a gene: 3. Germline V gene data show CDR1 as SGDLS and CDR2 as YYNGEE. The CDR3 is CASSDGTVTDTQYF. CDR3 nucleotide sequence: TGTGCCAGCAGCGATGGGACAGTCACAGATACGCAGTATTTT.

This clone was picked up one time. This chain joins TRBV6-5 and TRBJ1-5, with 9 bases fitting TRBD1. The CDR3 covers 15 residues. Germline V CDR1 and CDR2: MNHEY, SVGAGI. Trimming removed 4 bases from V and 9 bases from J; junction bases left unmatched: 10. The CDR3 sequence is CASSSTGTGFGPQHF. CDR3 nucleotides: TGTGCCAGCAGTTCAACCGGGACAGGGTTTGGGCCCCAGCATTTT.

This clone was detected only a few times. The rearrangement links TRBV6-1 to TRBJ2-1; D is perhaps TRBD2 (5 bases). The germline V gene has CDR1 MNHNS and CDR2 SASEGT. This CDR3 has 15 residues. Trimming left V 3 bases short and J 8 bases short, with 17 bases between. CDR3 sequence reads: CASSDTPRGFDEQFF. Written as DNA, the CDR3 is TGTGCCAGCAGTGACACGCCTAGAGGGTTCGATGAGCAGTTCTTC.

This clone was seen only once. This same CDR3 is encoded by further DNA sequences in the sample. The DNA of the CDR3 is TGTGCCAGCAGTACGGGAAGGAACACTGAAGCTTTCTTT. Translating gives CASSTGRNTEAFF. This chain uses TRBV6-5 with TRBJ1-1; no reliable D call. Trimming removed 5 bases from V and 1 base from J, with 8 bases in between. Germline CDR1 and CDR2: MNHEY and SVGAGI. This CDR3 has 13 residues.

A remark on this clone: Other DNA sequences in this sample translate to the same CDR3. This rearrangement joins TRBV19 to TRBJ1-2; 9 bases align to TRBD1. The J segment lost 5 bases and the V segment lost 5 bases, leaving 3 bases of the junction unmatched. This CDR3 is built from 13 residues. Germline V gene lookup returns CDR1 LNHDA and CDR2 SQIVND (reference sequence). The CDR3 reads CASSPDRGYGYTF. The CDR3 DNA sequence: TGTGCCAGTAGTCCGGACAGGGGATATGGCTACACCTTC.

The CDR3 region is CASMFDGRLAGTDTQYF. The CDR3 DNA sequence: TGTGCCAGCATGTTCGATGGACGACTAGCGGGTACAGATACGCAGTATTTT. The J gene is TRBJ2-3, the V gene TRBV2, with 10 bases matching TRBD2. CDR3 length: 17 residues. Germline V lookup: CDR1 SNHLY, CDR2 FYNNEI. Trimming took 7 bases from V and 3 from J; bases not matched to a gene: 13.

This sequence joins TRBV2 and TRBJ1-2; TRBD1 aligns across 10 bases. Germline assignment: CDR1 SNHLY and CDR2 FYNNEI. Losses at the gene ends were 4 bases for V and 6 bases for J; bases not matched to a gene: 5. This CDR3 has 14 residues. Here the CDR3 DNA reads TGTGCCAGCAGTGGGTTGACAGGGGGCGATGGCTACACCTTC. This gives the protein CASSGLTGGDGYTF.

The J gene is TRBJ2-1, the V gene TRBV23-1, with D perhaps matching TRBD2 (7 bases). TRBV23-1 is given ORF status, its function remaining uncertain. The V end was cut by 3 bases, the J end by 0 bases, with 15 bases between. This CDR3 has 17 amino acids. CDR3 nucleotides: TGCGCCAGCAGTCAGGGCAGTGGGGGGGCCTCCTACAATGAGCAGTTCTTC. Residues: CASSQGSGGASYNEQFF.

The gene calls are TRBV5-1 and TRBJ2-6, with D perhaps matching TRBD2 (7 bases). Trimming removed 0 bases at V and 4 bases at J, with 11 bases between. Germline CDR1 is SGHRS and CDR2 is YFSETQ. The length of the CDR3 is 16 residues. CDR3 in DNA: TGCGCCAGCAGCTTGGCCGGGGGGACAGGGGCCAACGTCCTGACTTTC. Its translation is CASSLAGGTGANVLTF.

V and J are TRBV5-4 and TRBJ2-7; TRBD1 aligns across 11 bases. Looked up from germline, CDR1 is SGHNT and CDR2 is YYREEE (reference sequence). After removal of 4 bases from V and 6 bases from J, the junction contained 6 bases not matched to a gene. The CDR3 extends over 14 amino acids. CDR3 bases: TGTGCCAGCAGCCCAAGGGACAGGGGGGGCGAGCAGTACTTC. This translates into CASSPRDRGGEQYF.

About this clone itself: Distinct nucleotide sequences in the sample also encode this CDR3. The CDR3 spells CASSLGGGTLNTEAFF. In DNA, the CDR3 is TGCGCCAGCAGCTTGGGCGGGGGAACTTTGAACACTGAAGCTTTCTTT. This chain links TRBV5-1 with TRBJ1-1; possible D gene TRBD1, 5 bases. The CDR3 is made up of 16 amino acids. Trimming took 0 bases from V and 0 from J, leaving 12 bases between them. CDR1 is SGHRS, CDR2 YFSETQ, per germline.

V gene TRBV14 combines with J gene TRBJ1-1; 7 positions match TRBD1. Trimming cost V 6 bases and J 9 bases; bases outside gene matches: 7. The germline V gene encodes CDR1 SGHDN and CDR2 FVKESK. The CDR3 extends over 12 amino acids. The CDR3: CASRPQGDKAFF. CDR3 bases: TGTGCCAGCAGGCCCCAGGGGGATAAAGCTTTCTTT.

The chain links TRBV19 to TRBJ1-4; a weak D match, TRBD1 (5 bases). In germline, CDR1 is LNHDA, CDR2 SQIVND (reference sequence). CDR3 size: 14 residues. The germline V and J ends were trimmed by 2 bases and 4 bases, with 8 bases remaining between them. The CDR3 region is CASSIQGGNEKLFF. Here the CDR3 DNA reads TGTGCCAGTAGTATACAGGGTGGTAATGAAAAACTGTTTTTT.

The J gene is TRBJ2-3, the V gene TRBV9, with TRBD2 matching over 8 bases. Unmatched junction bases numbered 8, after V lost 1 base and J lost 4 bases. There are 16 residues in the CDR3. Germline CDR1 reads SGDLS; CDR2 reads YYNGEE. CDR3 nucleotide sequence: TGTGCCAGCAGCGTACTTGGGGGACTAGGGGCAGATACGCAGTATTTT. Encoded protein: CASSVLGGLGADTQYF. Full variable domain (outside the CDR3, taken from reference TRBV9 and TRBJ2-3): DSGVTQTPKHLITATGQRVTLRCSPRSGDLSVYWYQQSLDQGLQFLIQYYNGEERAKGNILERFSAQQFPDLHSELNLSSLELGDSALYFCASSVLGGLGADTQYFGPGTRLTVL.

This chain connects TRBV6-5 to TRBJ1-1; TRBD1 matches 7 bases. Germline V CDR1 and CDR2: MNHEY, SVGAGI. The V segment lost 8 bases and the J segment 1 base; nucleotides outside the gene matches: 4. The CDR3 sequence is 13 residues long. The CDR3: CASSQGQNTEAFF. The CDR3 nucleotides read TGTGCCAGCTCACAGGGGCAGAACACTGAAGCTTTCTTT.

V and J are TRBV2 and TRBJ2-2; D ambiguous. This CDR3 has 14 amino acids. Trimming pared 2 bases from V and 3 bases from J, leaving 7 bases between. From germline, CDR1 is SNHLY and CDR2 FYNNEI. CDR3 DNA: TGTGCCAGCAGTGAACGGTTAGACACCGGGGAGCTGTTTTTT. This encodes CASSERLDTGELFF.

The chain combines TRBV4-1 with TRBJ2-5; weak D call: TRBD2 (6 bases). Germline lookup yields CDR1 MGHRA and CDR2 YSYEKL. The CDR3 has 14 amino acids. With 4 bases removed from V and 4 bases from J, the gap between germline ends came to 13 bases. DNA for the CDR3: TGCGCCAGCAGCCTTCGGATGGGGGGAGAGACCCAGTACTTC. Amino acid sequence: CASSLRMGGETQYF.

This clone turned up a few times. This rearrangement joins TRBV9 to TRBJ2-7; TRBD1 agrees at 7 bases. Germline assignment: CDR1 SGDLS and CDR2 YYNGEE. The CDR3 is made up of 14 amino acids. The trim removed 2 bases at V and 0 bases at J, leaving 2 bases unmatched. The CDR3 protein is CASSVRQGSYEQYF. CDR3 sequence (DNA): TGTGCCAGCAGCGTTCGACAGGGCTCCTACGAGCAGTACTTC. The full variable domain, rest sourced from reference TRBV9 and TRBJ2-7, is DSGVTQTPKHLITATGQRVTLRCSPRSGDLSVYWYQQSLDQGLQFLIQYYNGEERAKGNILERFSAQQFPDLHSELNLSSLELGDSALYFCASSVRQGSYEQYFGPGTRLTVT.